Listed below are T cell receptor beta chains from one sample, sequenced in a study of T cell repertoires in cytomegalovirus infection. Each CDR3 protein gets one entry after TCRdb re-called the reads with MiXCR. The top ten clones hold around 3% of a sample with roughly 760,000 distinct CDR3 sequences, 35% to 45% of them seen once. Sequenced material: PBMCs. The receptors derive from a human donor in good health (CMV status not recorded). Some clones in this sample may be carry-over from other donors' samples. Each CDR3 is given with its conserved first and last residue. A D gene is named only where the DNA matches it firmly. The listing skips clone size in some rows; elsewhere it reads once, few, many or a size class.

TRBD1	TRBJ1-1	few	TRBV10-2	TGCGCCAGCGAAACAGGGGGTTGGAACACTGAAGCTTTCTTT	CASETGGWNTEAFF
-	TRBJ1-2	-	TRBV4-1	TGCGCCAGCAGCCAAGGGGGCGTCACGAGCTATGGCTACACCTTC	CASSQGGVTSYGYTF
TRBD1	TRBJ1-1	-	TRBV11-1	TGTGCCAGCAGCCCCGGATACGGACAGGGGGCAATGAACACTGAAGCTTTCTTT	CASSPGYGQGAMNTEAFF
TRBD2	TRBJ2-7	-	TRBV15	TGTGCCACCAGCAGGCCGTATTCTCGGGAGGGCCTCCCTAGCTCCTACGAGCAGTACTTC	CATSRPYSREGLPSSYEQYF
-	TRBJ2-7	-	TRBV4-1	TGCGCCAGCAGCCAAGGAAGGCAAGACGACGAGCAGTACTTC	CASSQGRQDDEQYF
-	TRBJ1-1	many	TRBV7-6	TGTGCCAGCAGCCGCCTCCTTAACACTGAAGCTTTCTTT	CASSRLLNTEAFF
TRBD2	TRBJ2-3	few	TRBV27	TGTGCCAGCAGTTCCGGAACTAGCGGGGTCTTCACAGATACGCAGTATTTT	CASSSGTSGVFTDTQYF
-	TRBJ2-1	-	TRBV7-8	TGTGCCAGCAGCTTAGTTGAGCGGGCGAGCTCCTACAATGAGCAGTTCTTC	CASSLVERASSYNEQFF
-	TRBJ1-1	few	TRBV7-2	TGTGCCAGCAGCCCCAGGGCGGTTCGGGGCACTGAAGCTTTCTTT	CASSPRAVRGTEAFF
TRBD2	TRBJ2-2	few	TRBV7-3	TGTGCCAGCAGCCTTAGCGGGGGGGGCACCGGGGAGCTGTTTTTT	CASSLSGGGTGELFF
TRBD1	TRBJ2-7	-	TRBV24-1	TGTGCCACCAGTGATGCCCCGCGAGGGGGCTCGGGCGAGCAGTACTTC	CATSDAPRGGSGEQYF
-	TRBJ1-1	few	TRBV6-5	TGTGCCAGCGCCCCAGCAAACACTGAAGCTTTCTTT	CASAPANTEAFF
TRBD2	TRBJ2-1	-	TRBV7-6	TGTGCCAGCAGCTTAGGGGACTACTATGAGCAGTTCTTC	CASSLGDYYEQFF
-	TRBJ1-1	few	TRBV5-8	TGTGCCAGCAGGCCGGACAGTGGGAGAAAGGATGCTTTCTTT	CASRPDSGRKDAFF
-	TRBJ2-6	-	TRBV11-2	TGTGCCAGCAGCTCAATCGGCGGGGCTAGTTCTGGGGCCAACGTCCTGACTTTC	CASSSIGGASSGANVLTF
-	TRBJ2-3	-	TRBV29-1	TGCAGCACTGGGGCGGAATTAGATACGCAGTATTTT	CSTGAELDTQYF
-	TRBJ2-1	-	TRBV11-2	TGTGCCAGCAGCTCCCTGAGGTCCAGATACAATGAGCAGTTCTTC	CASSSLRSRYNEQFF
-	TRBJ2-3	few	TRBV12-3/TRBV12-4	TGTGCCAGCAGTCCCACTAGCTCTTATACGCAGTATTTT	CASSPTSSYTQYF
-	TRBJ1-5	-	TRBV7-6	TGTTCCAGCAGCTTATCAAGGTCTAGTCAGCCCCCGCATTTT	CSSSLSRSSQPPHF
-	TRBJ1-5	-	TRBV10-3	TGTGCCATCAGCGGAGACAGGAGTAATCAGCCCCAGCATTTT	CAISGDRSNQPQHF
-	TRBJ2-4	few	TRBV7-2	TGTGCCAGCAGCTTAGAGGCGACGGGAGTCAAAAACATTCAGTACTTC	CASSLEATGVKNIQYF
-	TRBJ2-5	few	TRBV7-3	TGTGCCAGCAGCTCCACGACGGGGATTCAAGAGACCCAGTACTTC	CASSSTTGIQETQYF
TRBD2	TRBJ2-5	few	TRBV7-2	TGTGCCAGCAGCTTAGGGGGTGCGGGAGACGAGACCCAGTACTTC	CASSLGGAGDETQYF
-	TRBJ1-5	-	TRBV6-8	TGTGCCAGCTTCCCCTCCCGGGGAAATCAGCCCCAGCATTTT	CASFPSRGNQPQHF
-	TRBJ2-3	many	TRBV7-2	TGTGCCAGCAGCTACTTTCCTAAGGATACGCAGTATTTT	CASSYFPKDTQYF
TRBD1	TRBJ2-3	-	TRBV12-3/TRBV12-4	TGTGCCAGCAGTCGAAGGACAGGGGGCGTCGCAGATACGCAGTATTTT	CASSRRTGGVADTQYF
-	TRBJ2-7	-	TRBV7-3	TGTGCCAGCAGCCCCAACGCCCACGAGCAGTACTTC	CASSPNAHEQYF
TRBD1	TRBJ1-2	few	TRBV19	TGTGCCAGTAGCATGCCTGCGTCGGGACAGCGAGCTAACTATGGCTACACCTTC	CASSMPASGQRANYGYTF
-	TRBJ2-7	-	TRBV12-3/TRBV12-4	TGTGCCAGCAGTCCGGTGGCGGGGGAGCAGTACTTC	CASSPVAGEQYF
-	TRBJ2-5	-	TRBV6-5	TGTGCCAGCAGAGCTGACCGGGAGCGGCTAGACTTC	CASRADRERLDF
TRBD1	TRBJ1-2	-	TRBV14	TGTGCCAGCAGCCCCAGGGACAGGATAAACTATGGCTACACCTTC	CASSPRDRINYGYTF
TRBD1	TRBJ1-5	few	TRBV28	TGTGCCAGCAGTTCCTTAGACAGGGCTGGCAATCAGCCCCAGCATTTT	CASSSLDRAGNQPQHF
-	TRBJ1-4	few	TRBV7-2	TGTGCCAGCAGTTTAGGACCAGGGGAAACGGAAAAACTGTTTTTT	CASSLGPGETEKLFF
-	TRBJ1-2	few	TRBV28	TGTGCCAGCAGCAGAGAAGGATCGAACTATGGCTACACCTTC	CASSREGSNYGYTF
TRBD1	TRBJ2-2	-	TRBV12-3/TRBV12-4	TGTGCCAGCAGTACCGGGACAGTGACAGGGGAGCTGTTTTTT	CASSTGTVTGELFF
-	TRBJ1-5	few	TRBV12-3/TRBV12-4	TGTGCCAGCAGTTTAGACAGGGACAGCAATCAGCCCCAGCATTTT	CASSLDRDSNQPQHF
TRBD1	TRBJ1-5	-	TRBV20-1	TGCAGTGCTAGAACCCGACAGGGGAATCAGCCCCAGCATTTT	CSARTRQGNQPQHF
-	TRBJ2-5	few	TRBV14	TGTGCCAGCAGCCGTCTGGGGGCCGGGGAAGAGACCCAGTACTTC	CASSRLGAGEETQYF
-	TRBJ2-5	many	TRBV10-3	TGTGCCATCAGTGAGGGGCAAGAGACCCAGTACTTC	CAISEGQETQYF
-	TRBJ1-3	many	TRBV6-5	TGTGCCAGCAGTTCCCCGAGGACAGCGAGCTCTGGAAACACCATATATTTT	CASSSPRTASSGNTIYF
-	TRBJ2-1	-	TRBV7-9	TGTGCCAGCAGCTTAGCCGGGACTCAGTACAATGAGCAGTTCTTC	CASSLAGTQYNEQFF
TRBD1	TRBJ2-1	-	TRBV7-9	TGTGCCAGCAGCCAGGGGGTGACGGGCAATGAGCAGTTCTTC	CASSQGVTGNEQFF
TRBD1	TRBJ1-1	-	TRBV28	TGTGCCAGCAGTTTGGATCCGGGACAGGTGAAGAAGAGAAACACTGAAGCTTTCTTT	CASSLDPGQVKKRNTEAFF
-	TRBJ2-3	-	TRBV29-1	TGCAGCGTTGAAGAGGGGGTTCCCACAGATACGCAGTATTTT	CSVEEGVPTDTQYF
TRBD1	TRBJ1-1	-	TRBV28	TGTGCCAGCAGGAATACGGGACAGGGGAACACTGAAGCTTTCTTT	CASRNTGQGNTEAFF
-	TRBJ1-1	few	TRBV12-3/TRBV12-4	TGTGCCAGCAGTCCCCTGACAGGGAACACTGAAGCTTTCTTT	CASSPLTGNTEAFF
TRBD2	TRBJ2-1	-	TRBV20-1	TGCAGTGCTAGGGTCCTGACTAGCGGGAGCCCCCTATCCTACAATGAGCAGTTCTTC	CSARVLTSGSPLSYNEQFF
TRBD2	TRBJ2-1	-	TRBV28	TGTGCCAGCAGTTTAGGACTAGCGGGAACGGGAAATTCCTTC	CASSLGLAGTGNSF
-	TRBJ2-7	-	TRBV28	TGTGCCAGCATCGGAGCAGGAGCCTACTACGAGCAGTACTTC	CASIGAGAYYEQYF
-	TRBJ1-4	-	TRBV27	TGTGCCAGCGGGTACATCAATGAAAAACTGTTTTTT	CASGYINEKLFF
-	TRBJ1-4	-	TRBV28	TGTGCCAGCGGTTCGAGGCAGACTAATGAAAAACTGTTTTTT	CASGSRQTNEKLFF
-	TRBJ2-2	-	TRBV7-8	TGTGCCAGCAGCTTAACGATAAGCAGGAACAGAGCGAACACCGGGGAGCTGTTTTTT	CASSLTISRNRANTGELFF
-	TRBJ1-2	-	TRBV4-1	TGCGCCAGCAGCCAAGGACTCGTGGGCGGGGAAGGCTACACCTTC	CASSQGLVGGEGYTF
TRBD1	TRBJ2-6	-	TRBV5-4	TGTGCCAGCAGCTTGCCCGGGACAGGGGTAACCGGGGCCAACGTCCTGACTTTC	CASSLPGTGVTGANVLTF
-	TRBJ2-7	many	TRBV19	TGTGCCAGTAGTTCCGGGGGGCCGTCCTACGAGCAGTACTTC	CASSSGGPSYEQYF
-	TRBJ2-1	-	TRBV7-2	TGTGCCAGCAGCTTTCAGACCACGACCAATGAGCAGTTCTTC	CASSFQTTTNEQFF
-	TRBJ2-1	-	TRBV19	TGTGCCAGTAGTTTGAGCGGTCTAAAGGGCAATGAGCAGTTCTTC	CASSLSGLKGNEQFF
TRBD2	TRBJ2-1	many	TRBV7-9	TGTGCCAGCAGCCCCCTAGCGGGCGGTACCCCTGGGGAGTTCTTC	CASSPLAGGTPGEFF
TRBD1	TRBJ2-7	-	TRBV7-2	TGTGCCAGCAGCCCACCCGGGACAGGGGGCTACGAGCAGTACTTC	CASSPPGTGGYEQYF